This T cell receptor beta chain was recorded in a study of T-cell memory formation after mild COVID-19. Study-wide findings and caveats: Second-wave clones peaking on day 37 lacked confirmed SARS-CoV-2 specificity. CD4/CD8 balance characterized clones contracting day 15 to 85, and CD4+ skew characterized later expanders.

This clonotype was detected only a few times. No antigen is known for it. CDR3 length equals 15 residues. With 0 bases clipped from V and 1 base from J, the junction kept 1 base outside the gene matches. Germline V gene lookup returns CDR1 SGHRS and CDR2 YFSETQ. TCRdb used MiXCR to reprocess the 5' RACE reads, holding one entry per CDR3 protein. The sample holds 450,000 to 650,000 distinct CDR3 sequences, roughly 22% seen once. The chain joins TRBV5-1 to TRBJ2-7, with 10 bases aligning to TRBD2. The sequence came from an adult woman who had mild COVID-19 (a few samples of this study predate the infection). Cell type and time point are not known. What was sequenced was PBMCs or a T cell subset sorted from them (not recorded which). In DNA, the CDR3 is TGCGCCAGCAGCTTGGCTAGCGGGGGATCCTACGAGCAGTACTTC. This translates into CASSLASGGSYEQYF.